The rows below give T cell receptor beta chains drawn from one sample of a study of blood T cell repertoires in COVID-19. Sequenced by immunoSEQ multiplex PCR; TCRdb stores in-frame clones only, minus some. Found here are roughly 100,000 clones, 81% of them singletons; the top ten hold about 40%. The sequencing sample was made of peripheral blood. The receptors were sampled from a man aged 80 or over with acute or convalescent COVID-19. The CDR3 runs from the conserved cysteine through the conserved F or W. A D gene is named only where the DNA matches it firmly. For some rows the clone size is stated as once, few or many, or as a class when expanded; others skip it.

CDR3 DNA: TGTGCCAGCAGCGTAGGACTAGTCGGGGACAATGAGCAGTTCTTC
CDR3 protein: CASSVGLVGDNEQFF
D gene: .
V gene: TRBV9
clone size: .
J gene: TRBJ2-1

CDR3 DNA: TGCGCCAGCAGCCAAGGGGCTAGCGGGAGACGGGCAACCGGGGAGCTGTTTTTT
CDR3 protein: CASSQGASGRRATGELFF
D gene: TRBD2
V gene: TRBV4-1
clone size: .
J gene: TRBJ2-2

CDR3 DNA: TGTGCCAGCTCACCTCAGGCCGTTGGGAACATTCAGTACTTC
CDR3 protein: CASSPQAVGNIQYF
D gene: .
V gene: TRBV18
clone size: .
J gene: TRBJ2-4

CDR3 DNA: TGTGCCACCAGTGACAGGGACTGGAGCACCGGGGAGCTGTTTTTT
CDR3 protein: CATSDRDWSTGELFF
D gene: .
V gene: TRBV24-1
clone size: .
J gene: TRBJ2-2

CDR3 DNA: TGTGCCATCAGTGAACAGCGGGAGGGCGAAGATACGCAGTATTTT
CDR3 protein: CAISEQREGEDTQYF
D gene: TRBD2
V gene: TRBV10-3
clone size: .
J gene: TRBJ2-3

CDR3 DNA: TGTGCCAGCAGCCAAGGGTGGGGGGGCACAGATACGCAGTATTTT
CDR3 protein: CASSQGWGGTDTQYF
D gene: .
V gene: TRBV3-1/TRBV3-2
clone size: once
J gene: TRBJ2-3

CDR3 DNA: TGTGCCTGGAGGCGGACAGGAGCCTACGAGCAGTACTTC
CDR3 protein: CAWRRTGAYEQYF
D gene: TRBD1
V gene: TRBV30
clone size: .
J gene: TRBJ2-7

CDR3 DNA: TGTGCCAGCAGCCAAGTAACAGAAGAGACCCAGTACTTC
CDR3 protein: CASSQVTEETQYF
D gene: .
V gene: TRBV4-2
clone size: .
J gene: TRBJ2-5

CDR3 DNA: TGTGCTAGCAGCATCGGGTCAAGCGGCCAAGAGACCCAGTACTTC
CDR3 protein: CASSIGSSGQETQYF
D gene: .
V gene: TRBV7-7
clone size: .
J gene: TRBJ2-5

CDR3 DNA: TGTGCCAGTAGTAGAAGGGGCATTTACTATGGCTACACCTTC
CDR3 protein: CASSRRGIYYGYTF
D gene: .
V gene: TRBV19
clone size: .
J gene: TRBJ1-2

CDR3 DNA: TGCGCCAGCAGCTTGAGCGTCCTCTCCGGGGAGCTGTTTTTT
CDR3 protein: CASSLSVLSGELFF
D gene: .
V gene: TRBV5-1
clone size: .
J gene: TRBJ2-2

CDR3 DNA: TGTGCCAGTAGTAGTATAGATTCCAGCAATCAGCCCCAGCATTTT
CDR3 protein: CASSSIDSSNQPQHF
D gene: .
V gene: TRBV19
clone size: .
J gene: TRBJ1-5

CDR3 DNA: TGTGCCAGCTCACCGACAGGGGCCGGGACTGAAGCTTTCTTT
CDR3 protein: CASSPTGAGTEAFF
D gene: TRBD1
V gene: TRBV18
clone size: few
J gene: TRBJ1-1

CDR3 DNA: TGTGCCAGTAGTATTCAGGGGACCACAGATACGCAGTATTTT
CDR3 protein: CASSIQGTTDTQYF
D gene: .
V gene: TRBV19
clone size: .
J gene: TRBJ2-3

CDR3 DNA: TGCGCCAGCAGCCAGGAACCGGGACAGGGTTTTTTCGAGCAGTACTTC
CDR3 protein: CASSQEPGQGFFEQYF
D gene: TRBD1
V gene: TRBV4-1
clone size: .
J gene: TRBJ2-7